This T cell receptor beta chain stems from a study of T-cell memory formation after mild COVID-19. General observations from the study: Pre-infection memory showed some responding clones, and this suggested that cross-reactive memory joined.

With respect to this clonotype: Its antigen is as yet unknown.

From the 5' RACE reads, TCRdb called clonotypes with MiXCR, one entry per CDR3 protein. The sample records about 180,000 distinct CDR3 sequences, around 18% being singletons. Germline values: CDR1 DFQATT, CDR2 SNEGSKA (reference sequence). Between the trimmed V and J ends, which lost 1 base and 4 bases, there was a span of 10 bases. The CDR3 has 13 amino acids. The source of this sequence is a man younger than 30 who had mild COVID-19 (a few samples of this study predate the infection). Cell type and time point are not known. The chain links TRBV20-1 to TRBJ2-5; no definite D call. The specimen sequenced was PBMCs or a T cell subset sorted from them (not recorded which). The CDR3 spells CSARVSPRETQYF. The CDR3 nucleotides are TGCAGTGCTAGAGTATCCCCACGAGAGACCCAGTACTTC.